The next 31 T cell receptor beta chains were all read from a single sample in a study of patients and donors after allogeneic stem cell transplantation. TCRdb redid the calling of the RT-PCR reads with MiXCR, one entry per CDR3 protein. The sample includes tens of thousands of distinct CDR3 sequences, roughly 30% of them seen just once. The source material was blood, either unsorted or a sorted T cell fraction (not recorded which). The receptor source for this set is a human donor who was either an allogeneic HSCT recipient or a stem cell or donor lymphocyte infusion donor (not recorded which). It is not recorded whose cells these are; they may come from a transplant donor.

The chain employs TRBV12-3 or TRBV12-4 and TRBJ2-3; D remains ambiguous. V was shortened by 6 bases and J by 4 bases, with 8 bases between the two germline ends. CDR3 size: 12 residues. In DNA, the CDR3 is TGTGCCAGCAGCTGGTTCGCAGATACGCAGTATTTT. Protein: CASSWFADTQYF.

The V gene is TRBV10-3, the J gene TRBJ2-5; D ambiguous. Germline CDR1 ENHRY, CDR2 SYGVKD. The V and J ends lost 0 bases and 2 bases respectively, with 7 bases between them. The length of the CDR3 is 14 residues. CDR3 residues: CAISESKRQETQYF. Written as DNA, the CDR3 is TGTGCCATCAGTGAGTCGAAACGGCAAGAGACCCAGTACTTC.

The chain combines TRBV20-1 with TRBJ1-4; D unclear. The CDR3 runs to 11 residues. Germline V CDR1 and CDR2: DFQATT, SNEGSKA (reference sequence). The V and J ends lost 3 bases and 8 bases respectively, with 7 bases between them. The CDR3 DNA sequence: TGCAGTGCTAGCAGAGAGGAAAAACTGTTTTTT. Residues: CSASREEKLFF.

The chain couples TRBV12-3 or TRBV12-4 to TRBJ2-7; a weak D match, TRBD2 (6 bases). The CDR3 is 11 amino acids. The V gene lost 6 bases and the J gene lost 7 bases, with 10 bases spanning the gap. CDR3 sequence (DNA): TGTGCCAGCAGCCGGGACTTGGAGCAGTACTTC. Its protein product is CASSRDLEQYF.

CDR3 bases: TGCAGTGCTAGGCGTAAAGGGGTCGGCTACACCTTC. Protein product: CSARRKGVGYTF. This chain joins TRBV20-1 and TRBJ1-2; tentative D call: TRBD1 (5 bases). The V gene's germline CDR1 is DFQATT and CDR2 SNEGSKA (reference sequence). The ends were cut back, 3 bases at V and 8 bases at J, with 13 bases in the middle. The CDR3 covers 12 residues.

The rearrangement links TRBV24-1 to TRBJ1-1; D ambiguous. Between the trimmed V and J ends, which lost 11 bases and 6 bases, there was a span of 15 bases. This CDR3 has 12 amino acids. In germline, CDR1 is KGHDR, CDR2 SFDVKD. The CDR3 nucleotides are TGTGCCATCCGAGGACCGGGCCCTGAAGCTTTCTTT. It yields the protein CAIRGPGPEAFF.

The chain has TRBV10-3 and TRBJ1-1; D remains ambiguous. CDR3 length: 15 amino acids. The germline V and J ends were trimmed by 3 bases and 1 base, with 12 bases remaining between them. The V gene's germline CDR1 is ENHRY and CDR2 SYGVKD. DNA for the CDR3: TGTGCCATCAGTGAATTGGTAGCGGGGAACACTGAAGCTTTCTTT. This codes for CAISELVAGNTEAFF.

On this clonotype: The junction shows a germline mismatch at one end, possibly a read error. V gene TRBV15 combines with J gene TRBJ1-2; D remains unclear. The germline CDR1 and CDR2 sequences are LNHNV and YYDKDF (reference sequence). The length of the CDR3 is 12 residues. The CDR3 spells CATSRVGYGYAF. Here the CDR3 DNA reads TGTGCCACCAGCAGAGTTGGCTATGGCTACGCCTTC.

This sequence joins TRBV7-8 and TRBJ2-1; D ambiguous. The V gene's germline CDR1 is SGHVS and CDR2 FQNEAQ. The CDR3 is made up of 14 amino acids. V gave up 2 bases and J gave up 4 bases, with 9 bases separating them. CDR3 sequence reads: CASSLIRPYNEQFF. CDR3 nucleotide sequence: TGTGCCAGCAGCTTAATTCGGCCGTACAATGAGCAGTTCTTC.

The V and J genes are TRBV9 and TRBJ1-1, with TRBD1 matching 8 bases. This CDR3 is built from 13 residues. In germline, CDR1 is SGDLS, CDR2 YYNGEE. V trimming: 4 bases; J trimming: 5 bases; junction bases outside the gene matches: 4. CDR3 sequence: CASSRTGWTEAFF. Written as DNA, the CDR3 is TGTGCCAGCAGCAGGACAGGGTGGACTGAAGCTTTCTTT.

There are many counts of this clonotype. The rearrangement joins TRBV28 to TRBJ1-2, with D perhaps TRBD1 (6 bases). This CDR3 region has 15 residues. The ends were cut back, 7 bases at V and 4 bases at J, with 19 bases in the middle. Germline CDR1 MDHEN, CDR2 SYDVKM. CDR3 in amino acids: CASTDPIRTAYGYTF. CDR3 DNA: TGTGCCAGCACCGATCCCATTCGGACAGCCTATGGCTACACCTTC.

A few counts support this clonotype. The chain uses TRBV6-5 and TRBJ2-7; D ambiguous. Trimming took off 0 bases at V and 6 bases at J, with 18 bases between the two ends. The germline V gene encodes CDR1 MNHEY and CDR2 SVGAGI. The CDR3 runs 16 residues. DNA of the CDR3: TGTGCCAGCAGTTACTCTTCTTCTCTACGGCATAGCGAGCAGTACTTC. This translates into CASSYSSSLRHSEQYF.

The chain uses TRBV6-5 and TRBJ2-7; 8 nucleotides agree with TRBD2. Germline V lookup: CDR1 MNHEY, CDR2 SVGAGI. The V and J ends lost 2 bases and 1 base, in that order; junction bases with no gene match: 7. The length of the CDR3 is 16 residues. In nucleotides, the CDR3 is TGTGCCAGCAGTTACCGGGGGGGAAGTAGATCCTACGAGCAGTACTTC. Its translation is CASSYRGGSRSYEQYF.

This rearrangement joins TRBV25-1 to TRBJ2-1; 7 bases fit TRBD2. Germline-derived CDR1 and CDR2 are MGHDK and SYGVNS. The junction had 6 bases not matched to a gene; V was cut back by 0 bases and J by 4 bases. The length of the CDR3 is 16 residues. The CDR3 bases are TGTGCCAGCAGTGAATATCGGGGGGTTTGGTACAATGAGCAGTTCTTC. This sequence encodes CASSEYRGVWYNEQFF.

This clonotype has only a few counts. This chain uses TRBV20-1 with TRBJ2-1; 9 nucleotides line up with TRBD2. The CDR3 is 15 residues long. V was pared by 0 bases and J by 6 bases, with 6 bases of the junction left unmatched. The germline CDR1 and CDR2 sequences are DFQATT and SNEGSKA (reference sequence). For the CDR3, the DNA is TGCAGTGCTAGAGATCACCTAGCGGGACCCAATGAGCAGTTCTTC. Translating gives CSARDHLAGPNEQFF.

The chain links TRBV20-1 to TRBJ1-2; a weak D match, TRBD1 (6 bases). Germline CDR1 reads DFQATT; CDR2 reads SNEGSKA (reference sequence). The CDR3 consists of 14 residues. V was pared by 1 base and J by 8 bases, with 17 bases between. This CDR3 is CSARAHREKWGYTF. The CDR3 DNA follows: TGCAGTGCTAGAGCCCACAGGGAAAAGTGGGGCTACACCTTC.

This clonotype was seen a handful of times. This rearrangement joins TRBV20-1 to TRBJ1-1; the match to TRBD1 covers 8 bases. Germline-derived CDR1 and CDR2 are DFQATT and SNEGSKA (reference sequence). This CDR3 comprises 12 residues. V dropped 6 bases and J dropped 4; count of bases not matched to a gene: 4. The CDR3 sequence: CSASTGGTEAFF. As DNA, the CDR3 is TGCAGTGCATCTACAGGGGGCACTGAAGCTTTCTTT.

This clonotype has more than one count but fewer than ten. The chain links TRBV7-9 to TRBJ2-7; 7 nucleotides line up with TRBD2. From germline, CDR1 is SEHNR and CDR2 FQNEAQ (reference sequence). Trimming cost V 1 base and J 5 bases; bases outside gene matches: 5. There are 14 residues in the CDR3. The CDR3: CASSLGGRAHEQYF. The CDR3 coding sequence is TGTGCCAGCAGCTTAGGAGGGAGGGCCCACGAGCAGTACTTC. Filled out from reference TRBV7-9 and TRBJ2-7, the complete variable domain reads DTGVSQNPRHKITKRGQNVTFRCDPISEHNRLYWYRQTLGQGPEFLTYFQNEAQLEKSRLLSDRFSAERPKGSFSTLEIQRTEQGDSAMYLCASSLGGRAHEQYFGPGTRLTVT.

The chain employs TRBV5-6 and TRBJ2-3; the match to TRBD1 covers 9 bases. The CDR3 totals 14 residues. CDR1 and CDR2 (germline): SGHDT, YYEEEE. The trim removed 3 bases at V and 1 base at J, leaving 0 bases unmatched. CDR3 nucleotides: TGTGCCAGCAGCTGGACAGGGGGCACAGATACGCAGTATTTT. It is translated as CASSWTGGTDTQYF. The complete variable domain, with remaining parts taken from reference TRBV5-6 and TRBJ2-3, reads DAGVTQSPTHLIKTRGQQVTLRCSPKSGHDTVSWYQQALGQGPQFIFQYYEEEERQRGNFPDRFSGHQFPNYSSELNVNALLLGDSALYLCASSWTGGTDTQYFGPGTRLTVL.

The J gene is TRBJ1-2, the V gene TRBV5-4, with TRBD1 as a possible D gene (6 bases). Trimming removed 5 bases from V and 8 bases from J, with 16 bases in between. This CDR3 region has 13 residues. Per germline, CDR1 SGHNT and CDR2 YYREEE (reference sequence). CDR3 bases: TGTGCCAGCAGTTCAGACAGGAGAGGGGGCTACACCTTC. Translation gives CASSSDRRGGYTF.

This clonotype was detected a few times. The chain is built from TRBV7-2 and TRBJ1-4; D call uncertain. The germline V gene has CDR1 SGHTA and CDR2 FQGNSA. The CDR3 has 18 residues. V dropped 1 base and J dropped 0 bases, with 15 bases sitting between them. For the CDR3, the DNA is TGTGCCAGCAGCTTAGGATTGCGGGGTCGTGCAACTAATGAAAAACTGTTTTTT. The encoded protein is CASSLGLRGRATNEKLFF.

This clonotype has more than one count but fewer than ten. This chain links TRBV20-1 with TRBJ1-1; unclear D gene. The CDR3 has 13 amino acids. With 0 bases removed from V and 2 bases from J, the gap between germline ends came to 7 bases. Germline CDR1 is DFQATT and CDR2 is SNEGSKA (reference sequence). The CDR3 sequence: CSARDRGNTEAFF. CDR3 in DNA: TGCAGTGCTAGAGACCGGGGTAACACTGAAGCTTTCTTT.

The chain joins TRBV20-1 to TRBJ2-1, with D possibly being TRBD2 (5 bases). The V end lost 6 bases, the J end lost 2 bases, and 8 bases lay between the germline ends. Germline CDR1 DFQATT, CDR2 SNEGSKA (reference sequence). There are 12 residues in the CDR3. CDR3 bases: TGCAGTGCCACCGGGGCCTACAATGAGCAGTTCTTC. Protein: CSATGAYNEQFF.

The sample holds a few counts of this clonotype. V is TRBV7-2 and J is TRBJ2-3; D call uncertain. Germline V CDR1 and CDR2: SGHTA, FQGNSA. The V and J ends lost 1 base and 5 bases respectively, with 13 bases between them. The CDR3 extends over 15 amino acids. The CDR3 bases are TGTGCCAGCAGCTTAGACAGTGTCAGAATAGATACGCAGTATTTT. Its protein is CASSLDSVRIDTQYF.

This chain joins TRBV12-3 or TRBV12-4 and TRBJ1-2; D gene ambiguous. This CDR3 has 16 amino acids. V lost 4 bases and J 0 bases, leaving 15 bases between the germline ends. The CDR3 region is CASSSRRQRANYGYTF. DNA for the CDR3: TGTGCCAGCAGTTCCCGCCGGCAGAGAGCTAACTATGGCTACACCTTC.

The rearrangement joins TRBV20-1 to TRBJ1-1; 7 bases agree with TRBD1. This CDR3 has 15 amino acids. Germline lookup yields CDR1 DFQATT and CDR2 SNEGSKA (reference sequence). V was pared by 8 bases and J by 2 bases, with 14 bases of the junction left unmatched. The CDR3 DNA is TGCAGTACCTACAAGACAGGGCTTACCAACACTGAAGCTTTCTTT. It specifies CSTYKTGLTNTEAFF.

This clonotype showed up just a few times. The rearrangement uses TRBV4-3 and TRBJ2-3, with D maybe TRBD2 (6 bases). Trimming removed 0 bases from V and 2 bases from J, with 15 bases in between. The CDR3 loop spans 17 amino acids. CDR1 is LGHNA and CDR2 is YSLEER in the germline V gene. CDR3 residues: CASSQDRPSDNTDTQYF. In DNA, the CDR3 is TGCGCCAGCAGCCAAGATAGGCCTAGCGACAACACAGATACGCAGTATTTT.

V gene TRBV20-1 combines with J gene TRBJ1-6; no clear D. In germline, CDR1 is DFQATT, CDR2 SNEGSKA (reference sequence). The CDR3 totals 16 residues. Trimming took 1 base from V and 0 from J, leaving 10 bases between them. CDR3 sequence (DNA): TGCAGTGCTAGAGGCCGGTCGCCCTCCTATAATTCACCCCTCCACTTT. Amino acid sequence: CSARGRSPSYNSPLHF.

The chain employs TRBV6-2 or TRBV6-3 and TRBJ1-3; the D is unclear. Trimming left V 6 bases short and J 0 bases short, with 18 bases between. Germline lookup yields CDR1 MNHEY and CDR2 SVGEGT. The CDR3 contains 17 residues. The CDR3 coding sequence is TGTGCCAGCAGCACCTTCAGCACATCGTTCTCTGGAAACACCATATATTTT. This gives the protein CASSTFSTSFSGNTIYF.

There are a few counts of this clonotype. The rearrangement uses TRBV12-3 or TRBV12-4 and TRBJ2-1, with D possibly being TRBD2 (6 bases). V dropped 7 bases and J dropped 10 bases, with 23 bases sitting between them. This CDR3 is 15 amino acids long. The CDR3 DNA follows: TGTGCCAGCACGCTCCCGGGACTGCCCACCCCCGAGCAGTTCTTC. It codes for CASTLPGLPTPEQFF.

This clonotype was observed once. The chain combines TRBV4-3 with TRBJ2-7; 7 bases line up with TRBD1. This CDR3 has 15 amino acids. The junction had 8 bases not matched to a gene; V was cut back by 3 bases and J by 3 bases. Germline-derived CDR1 and CDR2 are LGHNA and YSLEER. The CDR3 reads CASSHVGTAFYEQYF. The CDR3 region has the DNA TGCGCCAGCAGCCACGTGGGGACAGCCTTCTACGAGCAGTACTTC.